The 21 T cell receptor beta chains reported below all come from one sample, sequenced in a study of metastatic and nonmetastatic thyroid tumors. Using MiXCR, TCRdb re-called clones from the PCR reads. The repertoire has 13,000 or so clones, roughly 28% of them found once; the top ten carry less than 15%. No treatment had been given to any patient before thyroid surgery. Sequencing input: tumor tissue. The receptors shown here come from a female donor with papillary thyroid cancer or a benign thyroid nodule (not recorded which). Some clones in this sample may be carry-over from other donors' samples.

This clone was observed at least ten times. The V call is TRBV20-1, the J call TRBJ1-5; D gene uncertain. Trimming left V 8 bases short and J 0 bases short, with 14 bases between. There are 14 residues in the CDR3. Germline V gene lookup returns CDR1 DFQATT and CDR2 SNEGSKA (reference sequence). CDR3 region: CSIGGDYSNQPQHF. The CDR3 DNA is TGCAGTATCGGAGGCGACTATAGCAATCAGCCCCAGCATTTT.

A word on this clone: This clone may be a read error of a much larger clone one base away. This sample includes further DNA sequences coding for the same CDR3. V is TRBV5-1 and J is TRBJ2-1, with 12 bases fitting TRBD2. The ends lost 0 bases at V and 7 bases at J; junction bases unmatched: 2. The germline V gene has CDR1 SGHRS and CDR2 YFSETQ. The CDR3 extends over 15 amino acids. The CDR3 sequence is CASSLGTSGVNEQFF. CDR3 nucleotide sequence: TGCGCCAGCAGCTTGGGGACTAGCGGGGTTAATGAGCAGTTCTTC.

In this sample, this clone turned up many times. This may be a read error, as it is one base from a much larger clone. Since the CDR3 does not end with the conserved phenylalanine or tryptophan, this likely comes from a read error. This sequence joins TRBV6-2 or TRBV6-3 and TRBJ2-7; 9 positions agree with TRBD2. With V trimmed by 5 bases and J by 4 bases, 12 bases remained unmatched. Looked up from germline, CDR1 is MNHEY and CDR2 is SVGEGT. This CDR3 is built from 16 residues. This chain's CDR3 is CASSRRELGLAYEQYL. CDR3 sequence (DNA): TGTGCCAGCAGTCGCCGTGAACTGGGACTAGCTTACGAGCAGTACCTC.

V and J are TRBV20-1 and TRBJ2-7; D could derive from TRBD1 or TRBD2 (5 bases each). Trimming cost V 0 bases and J 2 bases, with 14 bases left between them. Germline lookup yields CDR1 DFQATT and CDR2 SNEGSKA (reference sequence). This CDR3 region has 15 residues. The CDR3 region has the DNA TGCAGTGCTAGAGACTCGACCGGGACCCCCTACGAGCAGTACTTC. Residues: CSARDSTGTPYEQYF.

This clone was seen a few times. One end of the junction fails to match germline, which may point to a read error. This chain joins TRBV6-5 and TRBJ2-1; the match to TRBD2 covers 7 bases. CDR1 is MNHEY and CDR2 is SVGAGI in the germline V gene. The CDR3 is made up of 16 amino acids. CDR3 sequence (DNA): TGTGCCAGAAGTTACTGGGGGGGAGCGACCTACAATGAGCAGTTCTTC. Translated, it gives CARSYWGGATYNEQFF.

The chain combines TRBV6-1 with TRBJ2-7; possible D gene TRBD1, 6 bases. Trimming left V 6 bases short and J 3 bases short, with 21 bases between. Per the germline V gene, CDR1 is MNHNS and CDR2 is SASEGT. The CDR3 covers 16 residues. The chain's CDR3 is CASRERTGTWGYEQYF. CDR3 in DNA: TGTGCCAGCAGAGAAAGGACCGGGACATGGGGCTACGAGCAGTACTTC.

This sequence joins TRBV11-3 and TRBJ2-7, with unresolved D. The CDR3 contains 13 residues. Trimming removed 3 bases at V and 2 bases at J, with 8 bases between. Germline lookup yields CDR1 SGHNT and CDR2 YENEEA. CDR3 region: CASSFGSTYEQYF. The DNA of the CDR3 is TGTGCCAGCAGCTTCGGGTCCACCTACGAGCAGTACTTC.

In its sample, this clone was seen once. One end of the junction does not line up with germline, which may come from a read error. The chain has TRBV4-2 and TRBJ2-7; D is undetermined. The CDR3 has 11 residues. Per germline, CDR1 LGHNA and CDR2 YNFKEQ. The CDR3 reads CVSIGGNEQYF. The DNA for the CDR3 is TGTGTCAGCATAGGCGGTAACGAGCAGTACTTC.

This clone was seen more than once but under ten times. The V gene is TRBV6-1, the J gene TRBJ1-2; TRBD1 might be the D (6 bases). Germline V CDR1 and CDR2: MNHNS, SASEGT. The CDR3 contains 13 residues. V dropped 8 bases and J dropped 5 bases, with 15 bases sitting between them. CDR3 bases: TGTGCCAGCCATGGACAGCCGGGGTATGGCTACACCTTC. This encodes CASHGQPGYGYTF.

This clone is labeled as medium-sized. Other DNA sequences in this specimen translate into the identical CDR3. This chain links TRBV11-2 with TRBJ2-7; maybe TRBD1 (6 bases). The V end was cut by 2 bases, the J end by 2 bases, with 16 bases between. The CDR3 loop spans 16 amino acids. The V gene's germline CDR1 is SGHAT and CDR2 FQNNGV. The CDR3 loop reads CASSLRGAQGAYEQYF. CDR3 sequence (DNA): TGTGCCAGCAGCTTACGGGGCGCACAGGGAGCCTACGAGCAGTACTTC.

Comment on this clone: Compared with germline, one end of the junction differs, possibly owing to a read error. The same CDR3 is also encoded by other DNA sequences in this sample. The chain is built from TRBV28 and TRBJ1-1; D is ambiguous. CDR3 length: 12 amino acids. Germline V gene lookup returns CDR1 MDHEN and CDR2 SYDVKM. For the CDR3, the DNA is TGTGCCAGCAGTTTAAGGGTTACTGGAGCTTTCTTT. Translated: CASSLRVTGAFF.

This clone was seen ten or more times. V usage is TRBV25-1 and J usage is TRBJ2-3; the match to TRBD2 covers 8 bases. The CDR3 is made up of 13 amino acids. Germline loops: CDR1 MGHDK, CDR2 SYGVNS. The trim removed 5 bases at V and 5 bases at J, leaving 3 bases unmatched. The CDR3 protein is CASSTGGIDTQYF. In nucleotides, the CDR3 is TGTGCCAGCAGTACGGGGGGGATAGATACGCAGTATTTT.

The J gene is TRBJ2-7, the V gene TRBV11-2; perhaps D is TRBD1 or TRBD2 (5 bases each). Trimming took off 6 bases at V and 2 bases at J, with 17 bases between the two ends. Germline V gives CDR1 SGHAT, CDR2 FQNNGV. This CDR3 region has 15 residues. CDR3 sequence: CASRFGTKGPYEQYF. For the CDR3, the DNA is TGTGCCAGCAGATTCGGGACCAAAGGGCCCTACGAGCAGTACTTC. The whole variable domain, remainder taken from reference TRBV11-2 and TRBJ2-7, is EAGVAQSPRYKIIEKRQSVAFWCNPISGHATLYWYQQILGQGPKLLIQFQNNGVVDDSQLPKDRFSAERLKGVDSTLKIQPAKLEDSAVYLCASRFGTKGPYEQYFGPGTRLTVT.

This clone was seen many times. The genes are TRBV10-3 and TRBJ1-1; 7 positions match TRBD1. Germline CDR1 reads ENHRY; CDR2 reads SYGVKD. J gave up 6 bases and V 2 bases, and 6 bases lay outside the gene matches. The CDR3 has 14 amino acids. The CDR3: CAISEGQGGSEAFF. The CDR3, as DNA: TGTGCCATCAGTGAGGGGCAGGGGGGGTCTGAAGCTTTCTTT.

This clone was picked up many times. The CDR3 DNA is TGTGCCAGCAGCCGAAAAGTACAGGGCCAAGAGACCCAGTACTTC. Its translation: CASSRKVQGQETQYF. The genes are TRBV7-9 and TRBJ2-5; D might be TRBD1 (6 bases). Germline assignment: CDR1 SEHNR and CDR2 FQNEAQ (reference sequence). The CDR3 contains 15 residues. The V end lost 5 bases, the J end lost 1 base, and 14 bases lay between the germline ends.

This chain links TRBV7-9 with TRBJ1-6; 7 bases line up with TRBD1. Germline trimming cut 7 bases from V and 6 bases from J; bases unmatched to any gene: 6. The CDR3 loop spans 14 amino acids. Per germline, CDR1 SEHNR and CDR2 FQNEAQ (reference sequence). The CDR3 nucleotides are TGTGCCAGCATCAGGGGGGCCAGTAATTCACCCCTCCACTTT. It yields the protein CASIRGASNSPLHF.

This clone turned up a few times. This rearrangement joins TRBV12-3 or TRBV12-4 to TRBJ2-3; possible D gene TRBD1, 6 bases. With 0 bases removed from V and 6 bases from J, the gap between germline ends came to 16 bases. The length of the CDR3 is 16 residues. As DNA, the CDR3 is TGTGCCAGCAGTTTAGCGTACAGGGTAAGATGGGATACGCAGTATTTT. This gives the protein CASSLAYRVRWDTQYF.

This clone ranks as medium-sized (0.01 to 0.1%). This chain links TRBV6-1 with TRBJ1-2; TRBD1 matches 7 bases. Germline V gene data show CDR1 as MNHNS and CDR2 as SASEGT. The CDR3 has 15 residues. Trimming cost V 6 bases and J 7 bases; bases outside gene matches: 14. CDR3 in DNA: TGTGCCAGCAGGAACCGGGACAGCAACATGGGTGGCTACACCTTC. Its translation: CASRNRDSNMGGYTF.

This clone has a count of ten or more. This chain connects TRBV3-1 to TRBJ1-6; D unresolved. The CDR3 has 13 amino acids. Trimming removed 0 bases from V and 8 bases from J, with 5 bases in between. Germline V CDR1 and CDR2: LGHDT, YNNKEL (reference sequence). CDR3 loop: CASSQDGYSPLHF. For the CDR3, the DNA is TGTGCCAGCAGCCAAGATGGTTATTCACCCCTCCACTTT. Complete variable domain (other parts from reference TRBV3-1 and TRBJ1-6): DTAVSQTPKYLVTQMGNDKSIKCEQNLGHDTMYWYKQDSKKFLKIMFSYNNKELIINETVPNRFSPKSPDKAHLNLHINSLELGDSAVYFCASSQDGYSPLHFGNGTRLTVT.

This clone was detected ten times or more. The chain is built from TRBV12-3 or TRBV12-4 and TRBJ1-4, with TRBD1 as a possible D gene (5 bases). CDR3 size: 13 residues. V was trimmed by 7 bases and J by 5 bases, leaving 11 bases between them. The CDR3 coding sequence is TGTGCCAGCACCCCCGGACAAAATGAAAAACTGTTTTTT. Translating gives CASTPGQNEKLFF.

This clone is medium-sized by share. The rearrangement joins TRBV6-1 to TRBJ2-2, with D possibly being TRBD1 (5 bases). V dropped 0 bases and J dropped 6 bases, with 14 bases sitting between them. This CDR3 has 16 residues. Germline V lookup: CDR1 MNHNS, CDR2 SASEGT. In DNA form, the CDR3 reads TGTGCCAGCAGTGAAGCGCTTCGACTCAGGGCCGGGGAGCTGTTTTTT. Encoded protein: CASSEALRLRAGELFF.